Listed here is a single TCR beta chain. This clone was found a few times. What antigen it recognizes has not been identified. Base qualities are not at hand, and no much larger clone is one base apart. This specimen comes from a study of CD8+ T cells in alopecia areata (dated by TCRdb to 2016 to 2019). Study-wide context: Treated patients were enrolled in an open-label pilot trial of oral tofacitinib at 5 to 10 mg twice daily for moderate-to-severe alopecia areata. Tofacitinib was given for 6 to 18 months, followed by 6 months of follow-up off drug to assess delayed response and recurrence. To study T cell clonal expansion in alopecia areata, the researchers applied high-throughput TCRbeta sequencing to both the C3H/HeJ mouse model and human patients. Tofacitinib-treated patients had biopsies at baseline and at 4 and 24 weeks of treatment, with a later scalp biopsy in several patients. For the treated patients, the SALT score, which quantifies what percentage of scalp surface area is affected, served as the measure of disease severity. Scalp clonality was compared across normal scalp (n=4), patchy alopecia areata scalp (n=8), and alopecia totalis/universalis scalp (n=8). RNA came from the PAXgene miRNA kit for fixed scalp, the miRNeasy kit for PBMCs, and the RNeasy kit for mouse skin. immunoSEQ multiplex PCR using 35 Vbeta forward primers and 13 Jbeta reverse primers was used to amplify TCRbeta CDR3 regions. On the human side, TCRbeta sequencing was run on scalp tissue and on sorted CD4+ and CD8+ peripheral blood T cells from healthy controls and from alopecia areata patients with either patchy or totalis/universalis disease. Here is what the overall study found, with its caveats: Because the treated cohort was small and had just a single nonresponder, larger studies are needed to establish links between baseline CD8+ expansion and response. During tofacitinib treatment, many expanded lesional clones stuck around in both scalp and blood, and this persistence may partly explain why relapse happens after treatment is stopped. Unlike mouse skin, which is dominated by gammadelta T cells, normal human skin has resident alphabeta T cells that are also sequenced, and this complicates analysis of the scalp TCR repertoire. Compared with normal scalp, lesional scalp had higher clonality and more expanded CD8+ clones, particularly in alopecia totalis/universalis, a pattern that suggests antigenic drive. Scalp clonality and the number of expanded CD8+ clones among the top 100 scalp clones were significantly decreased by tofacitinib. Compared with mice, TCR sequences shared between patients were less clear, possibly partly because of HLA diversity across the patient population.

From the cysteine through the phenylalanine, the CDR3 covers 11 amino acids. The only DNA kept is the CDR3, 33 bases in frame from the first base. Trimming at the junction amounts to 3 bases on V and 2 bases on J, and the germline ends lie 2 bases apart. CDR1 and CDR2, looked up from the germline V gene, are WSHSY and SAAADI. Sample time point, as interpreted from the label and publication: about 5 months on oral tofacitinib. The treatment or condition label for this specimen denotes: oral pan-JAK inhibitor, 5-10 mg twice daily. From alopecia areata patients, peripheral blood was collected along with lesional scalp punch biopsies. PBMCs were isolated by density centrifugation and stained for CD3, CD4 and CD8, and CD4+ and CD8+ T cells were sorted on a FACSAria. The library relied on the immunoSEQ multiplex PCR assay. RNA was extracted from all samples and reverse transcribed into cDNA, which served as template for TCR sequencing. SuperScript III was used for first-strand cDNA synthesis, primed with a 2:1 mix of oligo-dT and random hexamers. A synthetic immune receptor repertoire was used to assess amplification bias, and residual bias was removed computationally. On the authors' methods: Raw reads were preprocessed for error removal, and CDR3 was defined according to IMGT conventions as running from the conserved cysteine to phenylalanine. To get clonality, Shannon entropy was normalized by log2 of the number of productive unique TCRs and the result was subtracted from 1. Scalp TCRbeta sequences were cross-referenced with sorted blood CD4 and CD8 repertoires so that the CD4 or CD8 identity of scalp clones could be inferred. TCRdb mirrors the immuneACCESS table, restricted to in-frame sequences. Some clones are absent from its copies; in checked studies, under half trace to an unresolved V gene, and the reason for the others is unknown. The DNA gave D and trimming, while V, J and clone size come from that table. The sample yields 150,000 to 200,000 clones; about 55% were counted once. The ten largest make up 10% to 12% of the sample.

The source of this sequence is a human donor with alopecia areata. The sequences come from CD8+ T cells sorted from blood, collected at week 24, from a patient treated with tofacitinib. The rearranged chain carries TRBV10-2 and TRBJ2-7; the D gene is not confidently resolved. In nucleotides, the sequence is TGCGCCAGCAGTGACCCCTACGAGCAGTACTTC. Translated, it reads CASSDPYEQYF.